The T cell receptor beta chain described here comes from a study of neurological immune-mediated disorders. Source material was 2 million unsorted PBMCs, stored at -80 °C in RNAlater. 5'RACE employing 10-nucleotide random UMIs yielded the cDNA. Each CDR3 protein is one row after TCRdb ran MiXCR on the 5' RACE reads. The repertoire holds about 74,000 distinct CDR3 sequences, with approximately 5.2% as singletons. This clonotype was seen ten or more times. What it binds is unknown. Whole-study results and caveats: Multiple sclerosis, the disease with the least TCR clonal expansion, fell below healthy controls, whereas HTLV-1-associated myelopathy showed the most. Phylogenetic analysis grouped 18 of 34 multiple sclerosis patients' repertoires together, suggesting a possible repertoire signature.

CDR3 length equals 15 residues. Germline V CDR1 and CDR2: LNHDA, SQIVND (reference sequence). V lost 4 bases to trimming and J lost 0 bases, with 11 bases between them. The sequence came from a man younger than 35 with multiple sclerosis. The genes are TRBV19 and TRBJ2-3; the D gene is possibly TRBD2 (5 bases). The sample consisted of PBMCs. In DNA form, the CDR3 reads TGTGCCAGTAGTACCGGACTGACTAGCACAGATACGCAGTATTTT. Residues: CASSTGLTSTDTQYF.